Sequencing of this TCR beta chain was carried out in a study of shared clonotypes between healthy human individuals. There are 13 residues in the CDR3. Germline V gene data show CDR1 as SGHDN and CDR2 as FVKESK. This clone was counted once. A read error may account for a junction end that differs from germline. Sequenced by immunoSEQ multiplex PCR; TCRdb stores in-frame clones only, minus some. This sample has about 340,000 clones; roughly 80% occur once, and the top ten carry 10%. The specimen was memory CD4+ T cells sorted from blood. Documented subset: CD45RA-negative fraction. The chain employs TRBV14 and TRBJ2-2; maybe TRBD2 (5 bases). This receptor was identified in a man aged 25-45 years in good health. The CDR3 nucleotides read TGTGCCAATACTAATCCGGGGAGTCTGGCAGCTGTTTTT. This translates into CANTNPGSLAAVF.